Listed here are 26 T cell receptor beta chains from one sample, sequenced in a study of blood T cell repertoires in COVID-19. Sequencing was performed with immunoSEQ multiplex PCR; in TCRdb, only in-frame clones are kept and a portion is missing. The sample yields nearly 350,000 clones, over 70% seen once. Specimen: peripheral blood. The receptors come from a woman aged 45-65 years with COVID-19, enrolled during active disease.

The chain links TRBV7-9 to TRBJ2-2; TRBD2 agrees at 8 bases. Germline loops: CDR1 SEHNR, CDR2 FQNEAQ (reference sequence). This CDR3 region has 16 residues. V trimming: 1 base; J trimming: 5 bases; junction bases outside the gene matches: 6. CDR3 nucleotides: TGTGCCAGCAGCTTAGGGGCGGCTAGCGGGACCGGGGAGCTGTTTTTT. It encodes CASSLGAASGTGELFF.

CDR3 region: CASTGGGFYEQYF. The CDR3 DNA follows: TGTGCCAGCACCGGAGGAGGCTTTTACGAGCAGTACTTC. V and J are TRBV6-5 and TRBJ2-7; possible D gene TRBD2, 5 bases. The germline gives CDR1 MNHEY, CDR2 SVGAGI. Trimming removed 7 bases from V and 4 bases from J, with 14 bases in between. This CDR3 contains 13 residues.

This chain connects TRBV5-1 to TRBJ2-5, with 9 bases identical to TRBD1. Germline loops: CDR1 SGHRS, CDR2 YFSETQ. The CDR3 loop spans 16 amino acids. V lost 0 bases and J lost 4; bases outside the gene matches: 7. The CDR3 here is CASSLALGTGRETQYF. DNA for the CDR3: TGCGCCAGCAGCTTGGCGCTAGGGACAGGGCGAGAGACCCAGTACTTC.

The gene calls are TRBV5-1 and TRBJ2-6; D is perhaps TRBD2 (5 bases). Germline V CDR1 and CDR2: SGHRS, YFSETQ. V dropped 3 bases and J dropped 2 bases, with 9 bases sitting between them. The CDR3 contains 15 residues. The CDR3 DNA reads TGCGCCAGCAGCTGGAAGGGAGCTGGGGCCAACGTCCTGACTTTC. This encodes CASSWKGAGANVLTF.

The chain has TRBV4-2 and TRBJ1-5; 10 bases map to TRBD1. Losses at the gene ends were 0 bases for V and 4 bases for J; bases not matched to a gene: 3. Germline V lookup: CDR1 LGHNA, CDR2 YNFKEQ. CDR3 length equals 16 residues. The CDR3 here is CASSQDWDRGNQPQHF. CDR3 sequence (DNA): TGTGCCAGCAGCCAAGATTGGGACAGGGGTAATCAGCCCCAGCATTTT.

CDR3 amino acids: CASSFYSPGDTF. CDR3 nucleotides: TGTGCCAGCAGCTTTTATTCGCCCGGGGACACCTTC. The J gene is TRBJ1-2, the V gene TRBV5-5; no firm D call. The V gene's germline CDR1 is SGHKS and CDR2 YYEKEE (reference sequence). The CDR3 loop spans 12 amino acids. Between the trimmed V and J ends, which lost 2 bases and 12 bases, there was a span of 14 bases.

This clone was recorded at least ten times. The chain is built from TRBV20-1 and TRBJ2-3; a weak D match, TRBD2 (6 bases). The CDR3 runs to 11 residues. V was shortened by 4 bases and J by 4 bases, with 6 bases between the two germline ends. CDR1 is DFQATT and CDR2 is SNEGSKA in the germline V gene (reference sequence). As DNA, the CDR3 is TGCAGTGCTAAGCGGGCAGATACGCAGTATTTT. Translated: CSAKRADTQYF.

This clone came up once. CDR3 nucleotides: TGTGCCAGCAGCCAATCCCCAGGAGATACGCAGTATTTT. It encodes CASSQSPGDTQYF. V and J are TRBV3-1 (or the pseudogene TRBV3-2) and TRBJ2-3; D is unclear. CDR3 length equals 13 residues. V lost 2 bases and J lost 5, with 8 bases in between. CDR1 LGHDT and CDR2 YNNKEL come from the germline V gene (reference sequence).

In its sample, this clone was seen once. V usage is TRBV6-2 or TRBV6-3 and J usage is TRBJ1-1; 8 bases match TRBD1. The CDR3 contains 16 residues. The V and J ends lost 2 bases and 0 bases, in that order; junction bases with no gene match: 5. Per the germline V gene, CDR1 is MNHEY and CDR2 is SVGEGT. The CDR3 here is CASSYLGQAMNTEAFF. For the CDR3, the DNA is TGTGCCAGCAGTTACCTGGGACAGGCGATGAACACTGAAGCTTTCTTT.

This clone was observed a single time. The chain uses TRBV6-1 and TRBJ1-5; weak D call: TRBD1 (5 bases). The CDR3 sequence is 18 residues long. V lost 4 bases, J lost 6 bases, and 25 bases lay in between. Germline V lookup: CDR1 MNHNS, CDR2 SASEGT. The CDR3 loop reads CASSADLVMGRIGQPQHF. As DNA, the CDR3 is TGTGCCAGCAGTGCAGATCTAGTTATGGGGCGCATCGGTCAGCCCCAGCATTTT.

The gene calls are TRBV24-1 and TRBJ2-5; maybe TRBD1 (5 bases). The germline V gene has CDR1 KGHDR and CDR2 SFDVKD. The V end was cut by 4 bases, the J end by 5 bases, with 13 bases between. The CDR3 totals 14 residues. The CDR3 reads CATSEAGYTETQYF. As DNA, the CDR3 is TGTGCCACCAGTGAGGCAGGGTATACGGAGACCCAGTACTTC.

The chain uses TRBV29-1 and TRBJ2-2; 8 bases are shared with TRBD2. This CDR3 is 12 amino acids long. The V and J ends lost 5 bases and 6 bases, in that order; junction bases with no gene match: 2. Germline loops: CDR1 SQVTM, CDR2 ANQGSEA. CDR3 DNA: TGCAGCGTTCCGCGGGGGGCCGGGGAGCTGTTTTTT. It yields the protein CSVPRGAGELFF.

This chain connects TRBV29-1 to TRBJ2-5, with D hard to call. CDR1 is SQVTM and CDR2 is ANQGSEA in the germline V gene. This CDR3 region has 11 residues. The ends were cut back, 7 bases at V and 5 bases at J, with 11 bases in the middle. The CDR3 protein is CSGDEVETQYF. The CDR3, as DNA: TGCAGCGGCGATGAGGTCGAGACCCAGTACTTC.

Comments on this clone: One base away lies a much larger clone, so this may be a sequencing read error. The rearrangement joins TRBV18 to TRBJ1-1; 7 bases fit TRBD1. CDR1 and CDR2 from the germline V gene are KGHSH and LQKENI. The CDR3 contains 13 residues. The chain's CDR3 is CASSQQGNAEAFF. The CDR3 DNA reads TGTGCCAGCTCACAACAGGGGAACGCTGAAGCTTTCTTT.

This clone showed up just a few times. The genes are TRBV27 and TRBJ2-1; 15 nucleotides line up with TRBD2. Germline V gene data show CDR1 as MNHEY and CDR2 as SMNVEV (reference sequence). The ends lost 8 bases at V and 9 bases at J; junction bases unmatched: 20. CDR3 length: 19 amino acids. This chain's CDR3 is CASRSPGLAGGRAVSEQFF. As DNA, the CDR3 is TGTGCCAGCCGCTCTCCGGGACTAGCGGGAGGTCGTGCCGTTAGTGAGCAGTTCTTC.

V is TRBV5-1 and J is TRBJ1-2; D ambiguous. Trimming took off 2 bases at V and 5 bases at J, with 10 bases between the two ends. The length of the CDR3 is 13 residues. Germline CDR1 and CDR2: SGHRS and YFSETQ. The CDR3 sequence is CASSFDGRYGYTF. The CDR3 bases are TGCGCCAGCAGCTTCGACGGGAGGTATGGCTACACCTTC.

This chain joins TRBV19 and TRBJ2-2, with D perhaps TRBD1 (6 bases). Deletions cut 10 bases from V and 5 bases from J, with 14 bases between. The CDR3 is 13 amino acids. From germline, CDR1 is LNHDA and CDR2 SQIVND (reference sequence). DNA of the CDR3: TGTGCCATAAAACAGGGCCCGACCGGGGAGCTGTTTTTT. Amino acids: CAIKQGPTGELFF.

CDR3 DNA: TGTGCTAGTGGTCCAGGGTACGGCGGGGAGCTGTTTTTT. Residues: CASGPGYGGELFF. This sequence joins TRBV12-5 and TRBJ2-2; D possibly corresponds to TRBD1 (5 bases). Germline CDR1 reads LGHNT; CDR2 reads FRNRAP. The germline V and J ends were trimmed by 5 bases and 7 bases, with 11 bases remaining between them. CDR3 length equals 13 residues.

This clone has a single count. The chain carries TRBV3-1 (or the pseudogene TRBV3-2) and TRBJ2-3; the D is unclear. V was trimmed by 7 bases and J by 2 bases, leaving 10 bases between them. Germline V gives CDR1 LGHDT, CDR2 YNNKEL (reference sequence). The CDR3 has 13 amino acids. CDR3 DNA: TGTGCCAGCATCGAGACTGACACAGATACGCAGTATTTT. It is translated as CASIETDTDTQYF.

The rearrangement links TRBV5-6 to TRBJ1-2; 7 nucleotides agree with TRBD1. There are 14 residues in the CDR3. J was trimmed by 2 bases and V by 5 bases; bases with no gene match: 6. Germline CDR1 reads SGHDT; CDR2 reads YYEEEE. CDR3 sequence: CASRFMTGNYGYTF. The CDR3 DNA sequence: TGTGCCAGCAGATTTATGACAGGGAACTATGGCTACACCTTC.

In this sample, this clone turned up once. The chain employs TRBV28 and TRBJ2-7; 16 positions match TRBD2. CDR1 and CDR2 (germline): MDHEN, SYDVKM. The CDR3 runs 15 residues. V was clipped by 6 bases and J by 4 bases; unmatched bases: 3. CDR3 loop: CASSGTSGREYEQYF. In DNA form, the CDR3 reads TGTGCCAGCAGCGGGACTAGCGGGAGGGAGTACGAGCAGTACTTC. Combining the CDR3 with reference TRBV28 and TRBJ2-7 gives the whole variable domain DVKVTQSSRYLVKRTGEKVFLECVQDMDHENMFWYRQDPGLGLRLIYFSYDVKMKEKGDIPEGYSVSREKKERFSLILESASTNQTSMYLCASSGTSGREYEQYFGPGTRLTVT.

The rearrangement uses TRBV2 and TRBJ2-7; tentatively, D is TRBD2 (5 bases). This CDR3 has 11 amino acids. Germline assignment: CDR1 SNHLY and CDR2 FYNNEI. V dropped 6 bases and J dropped 7 bases, with 10 bases sitting between them. This CDR3 reads CASSPSGEQYF. In DNA form, the CDR3 reads TGTGCCAGCAGCCCATCGGGGGAGCAGTACTTC.

A few counts support this clone. The chain carries TRBV5-1 and TRBJ2-3; 12 bases align to TRBD2. With V trimmed by 1 base and J by 4 bases, 10 bases remained unmatched. Germline V lookup: CDR1 SGHRS, CDR2 YFSETQ. CDR3 length equals 18 residues. The CDR3 DNA reads TGCGCCAGCAGCTTGACTAGCGGGAGGAGTTTTACGGCAGATACGCAGTATTTT. This codes for CASSLTSGRSFTADTQYF.

The V and J genes are TRBV30 and TRBJ1-1; possibly TRBD1 for D (5 bases). The V end was cut by 3 bases, the J end by 1 base, with 6 bases between. There are 12 residues in the CDR3. Per germline, CDR1 GTSNPN and CDR2 SVGIG (reference sequence). CDR3 sequence reads: CAWRRGNTEAFF. CDR3 DNA: TGTGCCTGGAGAAGGGGGAACACTGAAGCTTTCTTT. The full variable domain, with the rest looked up from reference TRBV30 and TRBJ1-1, is SQTIHQWPATLVQPVGSPLSLECTVEGTSNPNLYWYRQAAGRGLQLLFYSVGIGQISSEVPQNLSASRPQDRQFILSSKKLLLSDSGFYLCAWRRGNTEAFFGQGTRLTVV.

Only one count was recorded for this clone. The CDR3 region has the DNA TGTGCCAGTAGTATCTATTTCGGGACAGGGGGCACAGATACGCAGTATTTT. Translating it yields CASSIYFGTGGTDTQYF. The V and J genes are TRBV19 and TRBJ2-3; 10 nucleotides line up with TRBD1. The V gene end was trimmed by 3 bases and the J gene end by 1 base; junction bases not matched to a gene: 7. CDR3 size: 17 residues. Germline CDR1 LNHDA, CDR2 SQIVND (reference sequence). Full variable domain (outside the CDR3, taken from reference TRBV19 and TRBJ2-3): DGGITQSPKYLFRKEGQNVTLSCEQNLNHDAMYWYRQDPGQGLRLIYYSQIVNDFQKGDIAEGYSVSREKKESFPLTVTSAQKNPTAFYLCASSIYFGTGGTDTQYFGPGTRLTVL.

V usage is TRBV27 and J usage is TRBJ1-1; TRBD1 is a possible D gene (6 bases). The germline V and J ends were trimmed by 7 bases and 0 bases, with 15 bases remaining between them. CDR3 size: 15 residues. Germline V CDR1 and CDR2: MNHEY, SMNVEV (reference sequence). The CDR3: CASIPARGMNTEAFF. The CDR3 nucleotides are TGTGCCAGCATTCCCGCCAGGGGAATGAACACTGAAGCTTTCTTT.